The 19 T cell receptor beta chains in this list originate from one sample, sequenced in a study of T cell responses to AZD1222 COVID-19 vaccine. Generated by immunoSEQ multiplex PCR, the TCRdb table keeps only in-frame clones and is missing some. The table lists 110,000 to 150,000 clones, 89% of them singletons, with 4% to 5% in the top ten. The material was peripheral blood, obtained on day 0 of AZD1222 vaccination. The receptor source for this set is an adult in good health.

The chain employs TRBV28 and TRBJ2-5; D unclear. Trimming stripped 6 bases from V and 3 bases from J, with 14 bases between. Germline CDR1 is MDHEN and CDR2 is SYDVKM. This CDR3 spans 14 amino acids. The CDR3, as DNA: TGTGCCAGCAGCTATTTAAGTTCCAAAGAGACCCAGTACTTC. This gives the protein CASSYLSSKETQYF.

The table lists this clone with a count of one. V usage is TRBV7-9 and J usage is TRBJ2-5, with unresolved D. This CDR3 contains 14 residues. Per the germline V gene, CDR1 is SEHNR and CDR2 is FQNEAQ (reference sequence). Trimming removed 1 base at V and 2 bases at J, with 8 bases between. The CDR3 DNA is TGTGCCAGCAGCTTAGAGAGCGAACAAGAGACCCAGTACTTC. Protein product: CASSLESEQETQYF.

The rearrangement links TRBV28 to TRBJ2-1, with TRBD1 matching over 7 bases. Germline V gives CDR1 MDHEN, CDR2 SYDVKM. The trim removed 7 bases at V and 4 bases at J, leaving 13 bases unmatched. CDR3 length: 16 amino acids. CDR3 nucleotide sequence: TGTGCCAGCACCCCTGAGGGGACAGCGAGATACAATGAGCAGTTCTTC. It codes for CASTPEGTARYNEQFF.

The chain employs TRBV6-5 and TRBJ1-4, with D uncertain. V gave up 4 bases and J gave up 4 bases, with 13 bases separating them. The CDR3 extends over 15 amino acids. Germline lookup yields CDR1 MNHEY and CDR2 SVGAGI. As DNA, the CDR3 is TGTGCCAGCAGTTCTAACCGACGGAGTAATGAAAAACTGTTTTTT. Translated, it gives CASSSNRRSNEKLFF.

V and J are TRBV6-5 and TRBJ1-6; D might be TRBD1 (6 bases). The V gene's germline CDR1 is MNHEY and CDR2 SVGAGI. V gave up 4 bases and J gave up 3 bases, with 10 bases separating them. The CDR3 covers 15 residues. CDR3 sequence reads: CASSSLGGYNSPLHF. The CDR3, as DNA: TGTGCCAGCAGTTCCCTAGGGGGCTATAATTCACCCCTCCACTTT.

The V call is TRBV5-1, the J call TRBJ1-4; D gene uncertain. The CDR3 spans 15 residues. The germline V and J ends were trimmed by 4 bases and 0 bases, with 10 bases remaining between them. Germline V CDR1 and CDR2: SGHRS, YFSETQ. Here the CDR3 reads CASSHQTATNEKLFF. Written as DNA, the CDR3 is TGCGCCAGCAGCCACCAGACTGCAACTAATGAAAAACTGTTTTTT.

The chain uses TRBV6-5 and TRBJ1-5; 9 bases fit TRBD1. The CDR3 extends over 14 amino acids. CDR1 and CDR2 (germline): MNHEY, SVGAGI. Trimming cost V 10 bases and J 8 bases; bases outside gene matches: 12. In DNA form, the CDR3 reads TGTGCCACCGGCAACAGGGGGCCGGGGAAGCCCCAGCATTTT. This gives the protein CATGNRGPGKPQHF.

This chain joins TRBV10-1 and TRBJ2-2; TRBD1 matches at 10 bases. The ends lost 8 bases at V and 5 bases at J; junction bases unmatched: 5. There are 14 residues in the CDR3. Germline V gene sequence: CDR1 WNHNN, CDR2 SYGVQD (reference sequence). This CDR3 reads CASSRDRGTGELFF. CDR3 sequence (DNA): TGCGCCAGCTCCCGGGACAGGGGTACCGGGGAGCTGTTTTTT.

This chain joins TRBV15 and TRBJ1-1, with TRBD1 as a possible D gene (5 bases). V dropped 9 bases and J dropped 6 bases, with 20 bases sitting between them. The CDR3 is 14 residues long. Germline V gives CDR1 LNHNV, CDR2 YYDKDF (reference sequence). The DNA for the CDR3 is TGTGCCACGATGGACGTGTCTATGGGACCTGAAGCTTTCTTT. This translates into CATMDVSMGPEAFF.

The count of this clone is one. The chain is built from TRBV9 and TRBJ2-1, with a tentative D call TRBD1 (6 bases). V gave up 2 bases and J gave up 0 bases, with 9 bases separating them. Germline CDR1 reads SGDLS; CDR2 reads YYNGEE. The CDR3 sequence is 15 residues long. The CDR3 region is CASSVQGSSYNEQFF. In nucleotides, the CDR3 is TGTGCCAGCAGCGTTCAGGGGTCCTCCTACAATGAGCAGTTCTTC.

The CDR3 sequence is CASSLSRGWYEQYF. DNA of the CDR3: TGTGCCAGCAGTTTATCCCGAGGCTGGTACGAGCAGTACTTC. This rearrangement joins TRBV28 to TRBJ2-7; unclear D gene. V lost 1 base, J lost 4 bases, and 11 bases lay in between. Per the germline V gene, CDR1 is MDHEN and CDR2 is SYDVKM. The CDR3 covers 14 residues.

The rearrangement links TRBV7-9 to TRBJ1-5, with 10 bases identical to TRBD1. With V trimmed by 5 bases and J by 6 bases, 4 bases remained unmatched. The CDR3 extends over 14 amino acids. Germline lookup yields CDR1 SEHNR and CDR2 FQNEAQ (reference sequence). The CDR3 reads CASSQTGGFQPQHF. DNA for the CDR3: TGTGCCAGCAGCCAGACAGGGGGCTTTCAGCCCCAGCATTTT.

The CDR3, as DNA: TGTGCCAGCAGCTTATCATTCACCGAGCAGTACTTC. This sequence encodes CASSLSFTEQYF. V gene TRBV7-2 combines with J gene TRBJ2-7, with D hard to call. The CDR3 is 12 amino acids. CDR1 is SGHTA, CDR2 FQGNSA, per germline. V lost 2 bases and J lost 6, with 8 bases in between.

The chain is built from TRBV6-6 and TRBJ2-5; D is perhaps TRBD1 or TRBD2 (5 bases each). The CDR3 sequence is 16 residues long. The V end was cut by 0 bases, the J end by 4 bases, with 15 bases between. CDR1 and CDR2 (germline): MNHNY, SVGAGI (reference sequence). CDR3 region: CASSYSTGPEGETQYF. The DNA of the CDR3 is TGTGCCAGCAGTTACTCGACGGGGCCCGAGGGAGAGACCCAGTACTTC.

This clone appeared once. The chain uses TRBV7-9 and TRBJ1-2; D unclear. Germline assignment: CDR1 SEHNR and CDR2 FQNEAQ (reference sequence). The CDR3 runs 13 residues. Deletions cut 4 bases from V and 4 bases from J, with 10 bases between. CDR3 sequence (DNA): TGTGCCAGCAGCTCCAGACCCTTCTATGGCTACACCTTC. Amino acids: CASSSRPFYGYTF.

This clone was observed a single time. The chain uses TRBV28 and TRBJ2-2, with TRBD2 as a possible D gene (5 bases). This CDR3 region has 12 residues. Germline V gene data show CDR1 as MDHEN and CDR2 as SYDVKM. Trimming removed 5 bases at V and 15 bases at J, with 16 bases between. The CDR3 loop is CASSPSSGRVFF. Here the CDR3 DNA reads TGTGCCAGCAGTCCCTCCAGCGGTAGGGTGTTTTTT.

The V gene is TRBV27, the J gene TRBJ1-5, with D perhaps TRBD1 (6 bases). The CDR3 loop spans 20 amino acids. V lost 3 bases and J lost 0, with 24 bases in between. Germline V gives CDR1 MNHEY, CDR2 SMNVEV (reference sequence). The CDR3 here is CASSLDKGGRQYSSNQPQHF. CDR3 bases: TGTGCCAGCAGTTTGGACAAGGGGGGCAGGCAGTATTCTAGCAATCAGCCCCAGCATTTT.

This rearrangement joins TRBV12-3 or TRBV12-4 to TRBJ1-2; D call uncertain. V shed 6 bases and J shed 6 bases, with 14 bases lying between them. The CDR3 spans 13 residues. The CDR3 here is CASSPLEGDGYTF. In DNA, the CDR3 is TGTGCCAGCAGCCCTTTGGAGGGCGATGGCTACACCTTC.

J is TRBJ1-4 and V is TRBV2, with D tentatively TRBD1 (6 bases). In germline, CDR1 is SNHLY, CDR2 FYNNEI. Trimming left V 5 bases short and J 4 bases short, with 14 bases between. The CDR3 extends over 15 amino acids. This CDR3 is CASSLGQKDNEKLFF. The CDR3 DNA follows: TGTGCCAGCAGTCTAGGACAGAAGGATAATGAAAAACTGTTTTTT.